This T cell receptor beta chain was obtained from a study of post-analysis software for immune sequencing data. In the study overall: Included courses were relapsing-remitting and secondary progressive multiple sclerosis; progressive-relapsing multiple sclerosis was also included. Study outcomes and limitations: TRBV segments more frequent in patients than in controls numbered five and included TRBV5-6, TRBV5-1 and TRBV20-1. The normalized Chao1 diversity of multiple sclerosis patients was significantly lower than that of controls. Co-batched samples clustered tightly together by F measure.

Libraries were made from TCR beta cDNA, and they carried unique molecular identifiers. Between roughly 1 and 10 million T cells gave rise to 450,000 to 650,000 cDNA molecules. TCRdb fed the PCR reads into MiXCR, producing one record per CDR3 protein. The sample lists roughly 570,000 distinct CDR3 sequences, 34% seen once, with approximately 6% in the top ten. Trimming removed 3 bases from V and 5 bases from J, with 13 bases in between. Germline values: CDR1 SGHTA, CDR2 FQGNSA. This CDR3 contains 14 residues. On this clonotype: Its specificity is unknown.

The V call is TRBV7-2, the J call TRBJ2-5; D possibly matches TRBD1 or TRBD2 (6 bases each). The sequence came from a girl aged 2-17 years with multiple sclerosis. Specimen: blood. CDR3 loop: CASSFMGAGETQYF. The CDR3 DNA sequence: TGTGCCAGCAGCTTCATGGGGGCGGGGGAGACCCAGTACTTC.